This TCR beta chain was sequenced during a study of early stage breast cancer tumors. This clone was detected only a few times. V shed 0 bases and J shed 14 bases, with 21 bases lying between them. The CDR3 sequence is 16 residues long. Germline CDR1 reads SGDLS; CDR2 reads YYNGEE. Profiling relied on immunoSEQ multiplex PCR, and the TCRdb table lists in-frame clones only, not all of them. The sample comprises around 78,000 clones, 70% to 85% of which are singletons, and around 3.4% rests with the top ten. The TCR originated in a person between 55 and 69 years old with breast cancer. Sample: blood. The chain is built from TRBV9 and TRBJ1-6; a weak D match, TRBD1 (6 bases). The CDR3 DNA sequence: TGTGCCAGCAGCGTAGGACCTGGCTTCGAGGGGGGCGCCCTCCACTTT. Protein: CASSVGPGFEGGALHF.